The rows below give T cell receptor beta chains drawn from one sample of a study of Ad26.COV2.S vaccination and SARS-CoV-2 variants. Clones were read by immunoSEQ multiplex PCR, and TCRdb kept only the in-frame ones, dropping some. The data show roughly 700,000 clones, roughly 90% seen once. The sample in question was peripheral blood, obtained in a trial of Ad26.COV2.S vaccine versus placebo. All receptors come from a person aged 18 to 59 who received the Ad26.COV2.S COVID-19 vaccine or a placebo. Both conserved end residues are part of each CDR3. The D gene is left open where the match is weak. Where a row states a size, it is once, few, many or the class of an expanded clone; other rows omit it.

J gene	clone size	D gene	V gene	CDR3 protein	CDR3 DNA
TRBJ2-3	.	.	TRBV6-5	CASSSQGDTQYF	TGTGCCAGCAGTTCTCAGGGGGATACGCAGTATTTT
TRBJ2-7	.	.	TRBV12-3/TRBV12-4	CASSLRGVDEQYF	TGTGCCAGCAGTTTACGGGGAGTAGACGAGCAGTACTTC
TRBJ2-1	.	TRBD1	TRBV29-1	CSETGQGASGEQFF	TGCAGCGAGACTGGACAGGGGGCGTCTGGTGAGCAGTTCTTC
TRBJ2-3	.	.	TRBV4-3	CASSRGIQADTQYF	TGCGCCAGCAGCCGAGGAATCCAGGCAGATACGCAGTATTTT
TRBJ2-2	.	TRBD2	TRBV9	CASSFLAGGSTGELFF	TGTGCCAGCAGCTTCTTAGCGGGAGGGAGCACCGGGGAGCTGTTTTTT
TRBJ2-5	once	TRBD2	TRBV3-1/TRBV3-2	CASSPGGGRETQYF	TGTGCCAGCAGCCCCGGGGGAGGGAGGGAGACCCAGTACTTC
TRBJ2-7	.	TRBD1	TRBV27	CASSLTTGGEQYF	TGTGCCAGCAGTTTAACTACAGGGGGTGAGCAGTACTTC
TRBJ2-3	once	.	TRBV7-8	CASSLGGYTDTQYF	TGTGCCAGCAGCTTGGGCGGCTACACAGATACGCAGTATTTT
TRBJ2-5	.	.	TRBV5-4	CASSSYLEETQYF	TGTGCCAGCAGCTCGTACTTGGAGGAGACCCAGTACTTC
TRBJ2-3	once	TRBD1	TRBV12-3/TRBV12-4	CASSLDRGDTQYF	TGTGCCAGCAGCCTCGACAGGGGAGATACGCAGTATTTT
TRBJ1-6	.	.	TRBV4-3	CASSQGGRGNSPLHF	TGCGCCAGCAGCCAAGGGGGGCGGGGTAATTCACCCCTCCACTTT
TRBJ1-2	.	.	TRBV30	CAWSGKGIYGYTF	TGTGCCTGGAGTGGTAAGGGGATCTATGGCTACACCTTC
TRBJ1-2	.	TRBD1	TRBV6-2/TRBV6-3	CASSSQGTNYGYTF	TGTGCCAGCAGTTCACAGGGGACTAACTATGGCTACACCTTC
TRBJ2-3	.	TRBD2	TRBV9	CASSVNPSGGEDTQYF	TGTGCCAGCAGCGTAAATCCTAGCGGGGGGGAGGATACGCAGTATTTT
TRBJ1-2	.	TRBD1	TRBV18	CASSSSDRDYGYTF	TGTGCCAGCTCATCCTCGGACAGGGACTATGGCTACACCTTC
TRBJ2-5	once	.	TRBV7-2	CASSPTAGEETQYF	TGTGCCAGCAGCCCTACGGCCGGTGAAGAGACCCAGTACTTC
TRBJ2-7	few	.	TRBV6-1	CASSASGSGITYKQYF	TGTGCCAGCAGTGCCTCTGGGAGCGGAATCACTTACAAGCAGTACTTC
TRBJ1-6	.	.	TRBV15	CATSREAPRDSPLHF	TGTGCCACCAGCAGAGAGGCCCCCAGGGATTCACCCCTCCACTTT
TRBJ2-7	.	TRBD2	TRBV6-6	CASSLTAGDEQYF	TGTGCCAGCAGCCTGACCGCGGGGGACGAGCAGTACTTC
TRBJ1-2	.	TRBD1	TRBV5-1	CASSRTGDAKNRNYGYTF	TGCGCCAGCAGCAGAACAGGGGACGCAAAGAACCGTAACTATGGCTACACCTTC
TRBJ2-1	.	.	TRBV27	CASSPTSGPYNEQFF	TGTGCCAGCAGTCCGACAAGCGGGCCCTACAATGAGCAGTTCTTC
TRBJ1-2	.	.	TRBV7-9	CASRTQGFHGYTF	TGTGCCAGCAGGACCCAGGGGTTCCATGGCTACACCTTC
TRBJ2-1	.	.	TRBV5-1	CASSLGTPAYNEQFF	TGCGCCAGCAGCTTGGGGACCCCCGCCTACAATGAGCAGTTCTTC
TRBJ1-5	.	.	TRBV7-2	CASSYDRGRPQHF	TGTGCCAGCAGCTACGACCGAGGAAGGCCCCAGCATTTT
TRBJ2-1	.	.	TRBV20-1	CSKNRYNEQFF	TGCAGTAAGAATCGCTACAATGAGCAGTTCTTC
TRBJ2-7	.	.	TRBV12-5	CASGPTWPSSYEQYF	TGTGCTAGTGGTCCCACGTGGCCGAGCTCCTACGAGCAGTACTTC
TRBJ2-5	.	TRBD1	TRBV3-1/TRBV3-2	CASSHRTGQETQYF	TGTGCCAGCAGCCACCGGACAGGACAAGAGACCCAGTACTTC
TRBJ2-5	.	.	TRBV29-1	CSVAQGLQTQYF	TGCAGTGTTGCTCAGGGGCTGCAGACCCAGTACTTC
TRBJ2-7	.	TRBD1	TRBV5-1	CASSSYRDRAPYEQYF	TGCGCCAGCAGCTCCTATAGGGACAGGGCTCCCTACGAGCAGTACTTC
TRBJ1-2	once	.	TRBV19	CASPLIYGYTF	TGTGCCAGTCCCCTTATATATGGCTACACCTTC
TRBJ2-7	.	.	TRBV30	CAWSVQGPYEQYF	TGTGCCTGGAGTGTACAGGGCCCCTACGAGCAGTACTTC
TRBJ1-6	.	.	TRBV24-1	CATSDLACEERSYNSPLHF	TGTGCCACCAGTGATTTGGCTTGTGAGGAACGCTCCTATAATTCACCCCTCCACTTT
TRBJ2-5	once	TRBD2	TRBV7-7	CASSLGNAGVETQYF	TGTGCTAGCAGCTTAGGGAACGCGGGAGTAGAGACCCAGTACTTC
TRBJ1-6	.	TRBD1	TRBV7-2	CASSFRTGLNSPLHF	TGTGCCAGCAGCTTCCGGACAGGGTTGAATTCACCCCTCCACTTT
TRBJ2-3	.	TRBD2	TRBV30	CAWGISGRNTDTQYF	TGTGCCTGGGGAATTAGCGGGAGGAACACAGATACGCAGTATTTT
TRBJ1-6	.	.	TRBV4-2	CASSQNREVLHF	TGTGCCAGCAGCCAAAACAGGGAGGTCCTCCACTTT
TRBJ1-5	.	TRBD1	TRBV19	CASSEQGFSNQPQHF	TGTGCCAGTAGTGAACAGGGGTTTAGCAATCAGCCCCAGCATTTT
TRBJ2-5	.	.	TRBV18	CASSPRTQETQYF	TGTGCCAGCTCACCCCGGACACAAGAGACCCAGTACTTC
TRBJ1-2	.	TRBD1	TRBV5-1	CASSFPGQGARGYTF	TGCGCCAGCAGCTTCCCGGGGCAGGGGGCGCGAGGCTACACCTTC
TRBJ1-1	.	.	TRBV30	CAWTAFVNTEAFF	TGTGCCTGGACCGCATTCGTTAACACTGAAGCTTTCTTT
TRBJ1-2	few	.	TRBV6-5	CASSYPGGGNSYTF	TGTGCCAGCAGTTACCCCGGGGGGGGAAACAGCTACACCTTC
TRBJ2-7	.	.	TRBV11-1	CASSLYLVSYEQYF	TGTGCCAGCAGCTTATACCTTGTCTCCTACGAGCAGTACTTC
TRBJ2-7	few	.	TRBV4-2	CASSTGGEPYEQYF	TGTGCCAGCAGCACCGGGGGAGAGCCCTACGAGCAGTACTTC
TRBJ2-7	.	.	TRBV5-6	CASSLGPGDSYEQYF	TGTGCCAGCAGCTTGGGGCCAGGGGACTCCTACGAGCAGTACTTC
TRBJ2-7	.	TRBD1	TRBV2	CASSGEQGSSYEQYF	TGTGCCAGCAGTGGCGAACAGGGGTCTTCCTACGAGCAGTACTTC
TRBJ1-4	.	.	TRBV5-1	CASSPSGGPTNEKLFF	TGCGCCAGCAGCCCAAGCGGGGGGCCAACTAATGAAAAACTGTTTTTT
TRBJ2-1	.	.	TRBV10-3	CAISVEGNEQFF	TGTGCCATCAGTGTCGAAGGTAATGAGCAGTTCTTC
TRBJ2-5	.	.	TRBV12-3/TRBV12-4	CASSAGYQETQYF	TGTGCCAGCAGCGCCGGGTACCAAGAGACCCAGTACTTC
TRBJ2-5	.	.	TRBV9	CASSVGGDSETQYF	TGTGCCAGCAGCGTGGGTGGAGATTCGGAGACCCAGTACTTC
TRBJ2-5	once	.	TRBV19	CASSPGGQSVLGQYF	TGTGCCAGTAGTCCCGGGGGACAGAGCGTGTTAGGCCAGTACTTC
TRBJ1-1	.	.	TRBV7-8	CASSVGQSHTEAFF	TGTGCCAGCAGCGTCGGACAGAGCCACACTGAAGCTTTCTTT
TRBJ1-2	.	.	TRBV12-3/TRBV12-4	CASSFGQGYTF	TGTGCCAGCAGTTTTGGCCAGGGGTACACCTTC
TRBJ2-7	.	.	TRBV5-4	CASSLEGRHEQYF	TGTGCCAGCAGCTTGGAGGGCCGCCACGAGCAGTACTTC
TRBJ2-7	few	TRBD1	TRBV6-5	CASGWDRERFGEQYF	TGTGCCAGCGGGTGGGACAGGGAAAGGTTCGGCGAGCAGTACTTC
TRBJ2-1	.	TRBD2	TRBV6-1	CASSEGQRREREGQREQFF	TGTGCCAGCAGTGAAGGACAGCGTAGGGAGCGGGAGGGCCAACGGGAGCAGTTCTTC
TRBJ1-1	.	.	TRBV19	CASSIVGGTEAFF	TGTGCCAGTAGTATAGTAGGTGGCACTGAAGCTTTCTTT
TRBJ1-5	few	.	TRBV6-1	CASSDLGGNQPQHF	TGTGCCAGCAGTGACCTAGGGGGCAATCAGCCCCAGCATTTT